Presented here are 11 T cell receptor beta chains from one specimen sequenced in a study of CD8 T cells in Susac syndrome. An amount of RNA that ranged from roughly 0.5 to 1 ug was reverse transcribed with random hexamers. TCRdb re-called the immunoSEQ multiplex PCR reads with MiXCR, one entry per CDR3 protein. The repertoire holds approximately 160,000 distinct CDR3 sequences, roughly 95% seen once, with around 0.12% in the top ten. Sequenced: CD4+ T cells from PBMCs. The source is a human donor with Susac syndrome.

CDR3 in amino acids: CASSSLGHLLGYTF. CDR3 bases: TGTGCCAGCAGTTCGCTGGGACACCTCTTGGGCTACACCTTC. The chain is built from TRBV28 and TRBJ1-2, with D tentatively TRBD1 (6 bases). V was pared by 4 bases and J by 8 bases, with 17 bases between. Germline CDR1 reads MDHEN; CDR2 reads SYDVKM. The CDR3 spans 14 residues.

The V gene is TRBV9, the J gene TRBJ2-2, with D unclear. Germline CDR1 and CDR2: SGDLS and YYNGEE. This CDR3 region has 14 residues. The V gene lost 2 bases and the J gene lost 1 base, with 6 bases spanning the gap. The CDR3 protein is CASSVLLNTGELFF. The CDR3 DNA reads TGTGCCAGCAGCGTGTTATTGAACACCGGGGAGCTGTTTTTT.

This clonotype was recorded once. The chain combines TRBV5-6 with TRBJ1-1; D may be TRBD1 (6 bases). The CDR3 consists of 16 residues. V lost 4 bases and J lost 0, with 16 bases in between. Germline assignment: CDR1 SGHDT and CDR2 YYEEEE. CDR3 region: CASSGGLSLLNTEAFF. The DNA of the CDR3 is TGTGCCAGCAGCGGGGGCCTTTCCTTACTGAACACTGAAGCTTTCTTT.

The chain carries TRBV19 and TRBJ2-3, with TRBD2 matching over 7 bases. With V trimmed by 8 bases and J by 4 bases, 3 bases remained unmatched. Germline V lookup: CDR1 LNHDA, CDR2 SQIVND (reference sequence). The CDR3 covers 12 residues. The CDR3 region is CASRGSADTQYF. The CDR3 region has the DNA TGTGCCAGTCGCGGGAGTGCAGATACGCAGTATTTT.

This clonotype was recorded only once. This chain links TRBV6-5 with TRBJ1-5; D uncertain. This CDR3 comprises 15 residues. V was clipped by 6 bases and J by 2 bases, with 14 bases between them. CDR1 and CDR2 (germline): MNHEY, SVGAGI. Written as DNA, the CDR3 is TGTGCCAGCAGGCCCAAAGGAACGGGCAATCAGCCCCAGCATTTT. Its protein is CASRPKGTGNQPQHF.

The chain recombines TRBV7-9 with TRBJ2-1, with D maybe TRBD2 (5 bases). V was shortened by 1 base and J by 11 bases, with 18 bases between the two germline ends. This CDR3 is built from 15 residues. CDR1 and CDR2 from the germline V gene are SEHNR and FQNEAQ (reference sequence). CDR3 in DNA: TGTGCCAGCAGCTTAGAGTCGGAGCGAGGGATAAAGCAGTTCTTC. It codes for CASSLESERGIKQFF.

The chain has TRBV9 and TRBJ2-3, with 7 bases matching TRBD2. Germline CDR1 reads SGDLS; CDR2 reads YYNGEE. CDR3 length equals 15 residues. The J segment lost 1 base and the V segment lost 4 bases, leaving 6 bases of the junction unmatched. The CDR3 DNA reads TGTGCCAGCAGCCCAGCGGGACTGCGCACAGATACGCAGTATTTT. The encoded protein is CASSPAGLRTDTQYF.

The J gene is TRBJ2-3, the V gene TRBV14; TRBD2 is a possible D gene (5 bases). CDR3 length equals 16 residues. V lost 4 bases to trimming and J lost 5 bases, with 19 bases between them. Germline CDR1 SGHDN, CDR2 FVKESK. CDR3 residues: CASSRREGSGQDTQYF. CDR3 sequence (DNA): TGTGCCAGCAGCCGAAGGGAAGGGAGCGGTCAAGATACGCAGTATTTT.

This chain connects TRBV7-9 to TRBJ1-2, with a weak D call TRBD1 (5 bases). CDR3 length: 13 amino acids. The ends were cut back, 0 bases at V and 5 bases at J, with 7 bases in the middle. Germline CDR1 SEHNR, CDR2 FQNEAQ (reference sequence). The CDR3 is CASSLAGQYGYTF. CDR3 DNA sequence: TGTGCCAGCAGCTTAGCGGGGCAGTATGGCTACACCTTC.

V gene TRBV4-3 combines with J gene TRBJ2-1; D gene uncertain. The V gene lost 0 bases and the J gene lost 8 bases, with 8 bases spanning the gap. CDR1 is LGHNA, CDR2 YSLEER, per germline. The CDR3 sequence is 13 residues long. The CDR3: CASSQDRGYEQFF. In nucleotides, the CDR3 is TGCGCCAGCAGCCAAGATAGAGGTTATGAGCAGTTCTTC.

The chain uses TRBV6-5 and TRBJ1-1; D possibly corresponds to TRBD1 (6 bases). V was cut by 1 base and J by 1 base, with 13 bases left in between. Per the germline V gene, CDR1 is MNHEY and CDR2 is SVGAGI. This CDR3 is built from 16 residues. The DNA for the CDR3 is TGTGCCAGCAGTTACTGGGGGCCTGACAGGAACACTGAAGCTTTCTTT. It specifies CASSYWGPDRNTEAFF.